The rows below give T cell receptor beta chains drawn from one sample of a study of blood T cell repertoires in COVID-19. Generated by immunoSEQ multiplex PCR, the TCRdb table keeps only in-frame clones and is missing some. Among about 220,000 clones listed, less than 90% were seen once. Sample: peripheral blood. The origin of the receptors is a woman aged 60-70 years who had recovered from COVID-19. The CDR3 runs from the conserved cysteine through the conserved F or W. The order of the fields is V gene, clone size, J gene, D gene, CDR3 DNA, CDR3 protein. A D gene is named only where the DNA matches it firmly. Rows may omit the clone size; those that give it use once, few, many or a size class.

TRBV10-3	-	TRBJ2-1	TRBD2	TGTGCCATCAGCGCTAGACTAGCGGGGGGGAGTAGCCGAGAGCAGTTCTTC	CAISARLAGGSSREQFF
TRBV10-2	-	TRBJ2-5	TRBD2	TGCGCCAGCAGTGGTGGACTAGCGGGGGGGGAGACCCAGTACTTC	CASSGGLAGGETQYF
TRBV10-3	-	TRBJ1-1	-	TGTGCCATCAGTGAGTTAGAGGGTTTAGAAGCTTTCTTT	CAISELEGLEAFF
TRBV20-1	once	TRBJ2-7	TRBD2	TGCAGTGCTAGTACCGCTAGCGGGGGGGCCCACGAGCAGTACTTC	CSASTASGGAHEQYF
TRBV15	-	TRBJ2-7	TRBD1	TGTGCCACCAGCAGAGATCTAGGGACAGCCACCTACGAGCAGTACTTC	CATSRDLGTATYEQYF
TRBV10-3	-	TRBJ2-2	-	TGTGCCATCACAGACGGATTGGACAGAAACACCGGGGAGCTGTTTTTT	CAITDGLDRNTGELFF
TRBV12-3/TRBV12-4	-	TRBJ2-5	-	TGTGCCAGCAGTCGGAACGGGGGGACCCAGTACTTC	CASSRNGGTQYF
TRBV7-2	-	TRBJ2-1	TRBD1	TGTGCCAGCAGTCCCCAGGGGGCTACCTACAATGAGCAGTTCTTC	CASSPQGATYNEQFF
TRBV29-1	-	TRBJ1-1	-	TGCAGCGCTACGACCCAAACGGAGGTAGCTTTCTTT	CSATTQTEVAFF
TRBV3-1/TRBV3-2	-	TRBJ1-2	TRBD1	TGTGCCAGCAGCCGGACAGGGTCTGATGGCTACACCTTC	CASSRTGSDGYTF
TRBV10-3	few	TRBJ2-7	TRBD1	TGTGCCATCAGTGAGTCGGGCCCCCATACAGGGGATCCCTACGAGCAGTACTTC	CAISESGPHTGDPYEQYF
TRBV6-2/TRBV6-3	-	TRBJ2-3	TRBD2	TGTGCCAGCAGTCCCGGGACTAGCGGCGCATTGGGCACAGATACGCAGTATTTT	CASSPGTSGALGTDTQYF
TRBV2	-	TRBJ2-1	-	TGTGCCAGCAGCGTCCGGGAAGAGCAGTTCTTC	CASSVREEQFF
TRBV18	-	TRBJ1-2	-	TGTGCCAGCTCACCACGTCCTAGGGGCGGAATGGGCTACACCTTC	CASSPRPRGGMGYTF
TRBV11-3	-	TRBJ1-3	TRBD1	TGTGCCAGCAGCTCGACAGGGATGCCTGGAAACACCATATATTTT	CASSSTGMPGNTIYF
TRBV9	-	TRBJ2-7	-	TGTGCCAGCAGCGTGCAGGGAGGCTCCTACGAGCAGTACTTC	CASSVQGGSYEQYF
TRBV10-3	-	TRBJ1-2	-	TGTGCCATCAGTGAGTACAGGGCCGGAGCTAACTATGGCTACACCTTC	CAISEYRAGANYGYTF
TRBV9	-	TRBJ1-2	TRBD1	TGTGCCAGCAGCCGGGGACAGGGCGCTAACTATGGCTACACCTTC	CASSRGQGANYGYTF
TRBV4-3	-	TRBJ2-6	TRBD1	TGCGCCAGCAGCCCAGGGACAGCCGGGGCCAACGTCCTGACTTTC	CASSPGTAGANVLTF
TRBV12-5	-	TRBJ2-1	TRBD2	TGTGCTAGTGGTTTGGTACGACTAGCGGGGGCTAACTACAATGAGCAGTTCTTC	CASGLVRLAGANYNEQFF
TRBV3-1/TRBV3-2	once	TRBJ2-1	-	TGTGCCAGCAGCCAATCAACGCTAGGGGGCAATGAGCAGTTCTTC	CASSQSTLGGNEQFF
TRBV5-1	-	TRBJ2-7	-	TGCGCCAGCAGCTTGGGGACAGACACCTACGAGCAGTACTTC	CASSLGTDTYEQYF
TRBV5-4	-	TRBJ2-1	-	TGTGCCAGCAGCCCCCCGACTAGAGGTGAGCAGTTCTTC	CASSPPTRGEQFF
TRBV6-2/TRBV6-3	-	TRBJ1-1	TRBD1	TGTGCCAGCAGTTACTCAACAGGGGTGGAAGCTTTCTTT	CASSYSTGVEAFF